This T cell receptor (beta chain) was recorded in a study of shared clonotypes between healthy human individuals. Overall study results and limits: Sharing across four donors was highest in naive CD4 (around 5%) and lowest in memory CD8 (roughly 0.4%). Even with large depth, rarefaction showed that sorted-subset sequencing was incomplete.

Regarding this clone: Its specificity is unknown.

Original processing notes: ImmunoSEQ yielded junction-only sequences lacking quality scores, so filtering differed. Libraries were prepared by immunoSEQ multiplex PCR; TCRdb keeps only in-frame clonotypes and omits some of them. That table furnishes V, J and clone size, whereas the DNA furnished D and trimming. This sample carries just under 350,000 clones, more than 60% of them seen once, and the ten largest clones take less than 11%. V was pared by 7 bases and J by 1 base, with 8 bases of the junction left unmatched. The germline V gene encodes CDR1 LNHDA and CDR2 SQIVND (reference sequence). The CDR3 has 16 residues.

The V call is TRBV19, the J call TRBJ1-5; TRBD1 matches at 9 bases. This receptor was taken from a man aged 25-45 years in good health. Sample: memory CD4+ T cells sorted from blood. Noted subset: CD45RA-negative fraction. The CDR3 DNA reads as TGTGCCAGTAAAAGGACAGGGGATATGAGCAATCAGCCCCAGCATTTT. Translating gives CASKRTGDMSNQPQHF.